What follows is one TCR beta chain and its context. No antigen is known for it. No base quality values were provided; no much bigger clone lies one nucleotide off. Library preparation used the immunoSEQ multiplex PCR assay. The multiplex PCR relied on a mix of 60 forward primers for TCR Vbeta segments and 13 reverse primers for TCR Jbeta segments. The CDR3 region of rearranged TCR beta genes was amplified from genomic DNA with a multiplex PCR assay. The amplified TCR beta libraries were sequenced on the Illumina HiSeq System as 87-base-pair reads. Under the source paper's analysis protocol: A later analysis tallied tens of millions of unique TCR beta chains across the 640 or so repertoires, and approximately 9.9 million of those chains were shared by two or more donors. A nearest-neighbor algorithm error-corrected the raw reads and collapsed the reads into unique sequences, merging closely related sequences to remove PCR and sequencing errors. To assign V, D and J gene segments, CDR3 sequences were aligned to IMGT reference sequences. For a sequence to be retained, a match of at least six nucleotides was required to both a V gene segment and a J gene segment. A rearrangement counted as productive if the CDR3 had no stop codons and remained in frame with V and J, and every other rearrangement counted as non-productive. CDR3 was defined according to IMGT convention as the region running from the second conserved V-encoded cysteine to the conserved J-encoded phenylalanine. The earlier analysis of approximately 590 of the donors excluded any sequence lacking an unambiguous match to a single V gene segment. In an earlier analysis of roughly 500 of the donors, V segments were called functional above 56.7% productive rearrangements and were called segregating when the between-donor standard deviation exceeded 5%. A statistical classification framework was developed to diagnose cytomegalovirus status using the catalog of TCR beta chain sequences. V and J gene assignment, in a later analysis, came from comparing TCR nucleotide sequences with IMGT/GENE-DB human TR gene sequences. In a later analysis, CDR3 sequences and most-parsimonious VDJ recombination scenarios were assigned using the TCRdist pipeline. In a later analysis, every TCR beta chain was defined by the combination of its CDR3 amino acid sequence and its V-gene family, and reads without a unique V-gene family were dropped. As a way to deal with suspected cross-contamination and a sequencing artifact, a later analysis dropped 450 to 600 nucleotide sequences that were highly shared and had low generation probability. For each public chain, a later analysis derived a clonal expansion index from normalized ranks of inferred template counts within each repertoire. Generation probabilities in a later analysis came from a VDJ recombination model fitted to out-of-frame rearrangements, and those results were checked against IGoR. In a later analysis, TCR-TCR, TCR-HLA and TCR-CMV co-occurrence was scored with hypergeometric tests, and a repertoire-size bias correction was applied to TCR pairs. To estimate false discovery rates, a later analysis permuted the HLA or CMV assignments 20 times. In a later analysis, co-occurring TCRs were grouped using DBSCAN, with TCRdist sequence similarity added in when clustering inside HLA-allele-positive subsets. Co-occurrence clustering excluded repertoires with fewer than 30,000 or more than 120,000 public chains, plus five with anomalous nucleotide sharing. Sourced from immuneACCESS, this table was stored by TCRdb with only in-frame sequences that have V and J called. A share of the clones is absent; for the studies checked, an unresolved V gene accounts for under half, and the remainder has no known explanation. V and J calls and clone size are those listed in that table; D and trimming were worked out from the DNA. This sample has about 130,000 clones in its table, and 65% to 85% of those were observed once. Of the sample, approximately 1.2% is held by the ten largest clones.

The germline V gene provides CDR1 LGHNA and CDR2 YSLEER. Ends trimmed: V by 4 bases, J by 6 bases; bases unmatched to a gene: 5. The CDR3, from cysteine to phenylalanine, totals 14 residues. The entry retains the CDR3 DNA only, 42 bases that are in frame from base 1. The source of the sample is a study of cytomegalovirus exposure and HLA in healthy donors (dated by TCRdb to about 2017). For context, the study as a whole: An earlier analysis of roughly 500 of the donors reported 276 Gb of sequence data and roughly 110 million unique TCR beta sequences from 190 million or so T cells. About 330 gigabases of sequencing data and 70 million to 100 million unique TCR sequences made up an early release that covered several hundred HLA-typed donors. Of the roughly 410 genotyped donors, 80% to 90% were placed in the genetic ancestry cluster associated with self-reported Caucasian donors. The study was designed to test whether signatures of past pathogen exposure could be identified by cataloging public T cell receptors. The study profiled the T cell repertoires of approximately 700 subjects by immunosequencing and related them to cytomegalovirus serostatus. Along with the approximately 620-subject first cohort, a separate validation cohort of over a hundred different subjects was used. The study combined high-throughput TCR immunosequencing, statistical association of individual TCRs with disease status, and machine learning to predict cytomegalovirus infection status. A later analysis re-analyzed previously published TCR beta repertoires from approximately 670 donors and added high-resolution HLA genotyping to study TCR occurrence patterns. Rather than using new phenotypic data, the later analysis identified candidate immune exposures from TCR beta sequences and from how often those sequences occurred across donors. An earlier analysis of 587 of the donors used high-throughput TCR beta sequencing to judge whether each TCR beta V gene segment behaved as functional or pseudogenic. Donor age, sex, ethnicity and CMV serostatus were compiled alongside the repertoire data. In a later genetic analysis, genome-wide SNP genotypes for about three fifths of the roughly 670 donors were used, and that subset was treated as a discovery cohort. All discovery cohort repertoires had been generated using a single sequencing platform. HLA typing covered class I and class II loci at four-digit resolution. Typing coverage differed by locus: A, B, C, DRB1 and DQB1 were typed in about 620-640 donors, DQA1 in about 510, DPA1 in some 570, and DPB1 in just under 490. Several DR-DQ haplotypes were treated as single units for association and clustering because of strong linkage in the cohort. Among 398 genotyped donors of the cohort, an average of around 240,000 unique TCR beta nucleotide sequences were sequenced per donor, about a sixth of them non-productive.

The study at large found these results: The classifier was reported to diagnose cytomegalovirus status with high specificity and sensitivity in both the original cohort and the validation cohort. Some IMGT-functional V segments, including TRBV6-2 and TRBV6-3, could not be told apart with the 87-base-pair reads, so those segments were excluded. At a false discovery rate of 0.05, a later analysis linked approximately 18,000 TCR beta sequences to specific HLA alleles. V-gene and J-gene trimming of TCR beta chains was associated with a missense DCLRE1C variant in a later genetic analysis, and the association was replicated in an independent cohort. According to a later analysis, parvovirus B19, influenza, CMV and Epstein-Barr virus appeared linked to several top co-occurrence clusters. Strong co-occurrence of HLA alleles, especially DR and DQ, made assigning TCR associations to individual alleles difficult. HLA typing was unavailable for some donors at each locus, so association tests used only the typed subset. Most TCR sequences were seen in very few donors, while some public TCRs were found in many individuals. Because counts were too low, about 18 rarely observed V segments, including chromosome 9 orphons, were excluded from the earlier analysis of under 650 of the donors. A cluster of highly shared sequence variants was judged likely to represent a technical artifact of the sequencing pipeline. In a later genetic analysis, fewer N-insertions in productive TCRs were reported among donors in an Asian-associated ancestry cluster than the roughly 700-donor mean. In a later analysis, most CMV-associated TCR beta chains were found to appear HLA-restricted, with HLA associations seemingly driven largely by CMV exposure. In a later analysis, TCR association rates were found to vary across HLA loci, with the most associated TCRs seen for DRB1 alleles and the fewest for HLA-C alleles. A further reported finding was that TCR beta sequences accurately predicted the HLA-A and HLA-B alleles for most subjects in the first cohort. Only TCR beta chains were sequenced in this cohort, and the absence of alpha or paired-chain data limited detectable features. Linkage disequilibrium might explain the correlated functional status among segregating V segments, but an unknown experimental factor could not be excluded. In vitro tests confirmed that a few of the cytomegalovirus-associated TCR beta chains recognize cytomegalovirus antigens. The study gave a list of roughly 150 TCR beta chains associated with cytomegalovirus. Presence/absence analyses assumed roughly uniform sequencing depth across donors, an assumption that may not hold. The authors suggested that the approach could potentially be generalized to other disease states and immunological phenotypes. In a later analysis, HLA-associated TCR beta chains showed more clonal expansion and lower generation probabilities than non-associated chains that were equally common. For the cohort, immune exposure information was limited to CMV serostatus. In an earlier analysis of 587 of the donors, most TCR beta V segments appeared in productive rearrangements about 87% or about 30% of the time, broadly matching IMGT annotations.

The cohort comprised fewer than 750 healthy bone marrow donors. At the time of sampling, every cohort member was nominally healthy, though immune exposures that went unrecorded were likely present. The donor was CMV seronegative and belonged to the group of 350 to 400 seronegative cohort members. A peripheral blood sample was collected from each donor, and TCR beta sequencing was performed on peripheral blood mononuclear cells. Genomic DNA extraction from the blood cell samples was performed with the Qiagen DNeasy Blood Extraction Kit. Input material: PBMCs. The rearranged segments are TRBV4-3 and TRBJ2-1; TRBD1 agrees with 8 junctional bases. This receptor was identified in a boy between 10 and 17 years old in good health and CMV-seronegative. The nucleotide sequence is TGCGCCAGCAGCCGCGACAGGGGTCTCAATGAGCAGTTCTTC. It translates to CASSRDRGLNEQFF.